This is a list of T cell receptor beta chains from one sample in a study of T cell changes during pregnancy in multiple sclerosis. Clones were sequenced by immunoSEQ multiplex PCR, and TCRdb holds only the in-frame ones, with some missing. This table has under 95,000 clones, 91% appearing once. This specimen consisted of peripheral blood, obtained after pregnancy. These receptors were taken from a female donor in good health, enrolled as a control in a pregnancy study. The CDR3 runs from the conserved cysteine through the conserved F or W. Each record gives: V gene, clone size, D gene, J gene, CDR3 DNA, CDR3 protein. A D gene is named only where the DNA matches it firmly. Clone sizes are given selectively: once, few, many, or a class where the clone is expanded.

TRBV7-3	.	TRBD1	TRBJ1-1	TGTGCCAGCAGCTTAAGTCCCCCAGGGGGCACCTCTGAAGCTTTCTTT	CASSLSPPGGTSEAFF
TRBV9	.	.	TRBJ1-1	TGTGCCAGCAGCCAAAGGTTGGGCTCTAAAGAAGCTTTCTTT	CASSQRLGSKEAFF
TRBV14	.	.	TRBJ1-1	TGTGCCAGCTGGGGGGGCAGCGGGGGACCAGGAGCTTTCTTT	CASWGGSGGPGAFF
TRBV10-2	.	TRBD1	TRBJ1-1	TGCGCCAGCAGTGATGGGACAGGGAACACTGAAGCTTTCTTT	CASSDGTGNTEAFF
TRBV7-2	.	.	TRBJ1-2	TGTGCCAGCAGCTTAGCCAGCCGGGGGAGAAACTATGGCTACACCTTC	CASSLASRGRNYGYTF
TRBV19	.	TRBD1	TRBJ1-5	TGTGCCAGTAGTATGGACAGGCGTACTCAGCCCCAGCATTTT	CASSMDRRTQPQHF
TRBV27	many	TRBD1	TRBJ2-2	TGTGCCAGCAGCTCGGTCCAGGGGGCGTGGGACACCGGGGAGCTGTTTTTT	CASSSVQGAWDTGELFF
TRBV6-1	.	.	TRBJ1-2	TGTGCCAGCAGTGGTCAGGGTTATGGCTACACCTTC	CASSGQGYGYTF
TRBV10-3	.	TRBD1	TRBJ2-5	TGTGCCATCAGCCGAAGACAGGGGGAAGAGACCCAGTACTTC	CAISRRQGEETQYF
TRBV14	.	.	TRBJ2-2	TGTGCCAGCAGCCAGATCCAGGGTATAGGCACCGGGGAGCTGTTTTTT	CASSQIQGIGTGELFF
TRBV5-5	.	.	TRBJ2-3	TGTGCCAGCAGCTTGGTAGGGGGTGATACCACGGGTACGCAGTATTTT	CASSLVGGDTTGTQYF
TRBV11-2	.	.	TRBJ2-7	TGTGCCAGCAGCAACAGGCTGACCTACGAGCAGTACTTC	CASSNRLTYEQYF
TRBV7-3	.	TRBD1	TRBJ2-2	TGTGCCAGCAGCTTACTGGGACAGGGGGCGCGGGGGTACACCGGGGAGCTGTTTTTT	CASSLLGQGARGYTGELFF
TRBV20-1	.	.	TRBJ1-6	TGCAGTGCCCCGCTAACTGCACCCCTCCACTTT	CSAPLTAPLHF
TRBV28	few	.	TRBJ1-2	TGTGCCAGCTATTCCAGCTATGGCTACACCTTC	CASYSSYGYTF
TRBV6-6	.	TRBD1	TRBJ1-2	TGTGCCAGCAGTCGGGACAGGGGGCCTAACTATGGCTACACCTTC	CASSRDRGPNYGYTF
TRBV14	few	.	TRBJ1-1	TGTGCCAGCAGCCCCTATCTTTTTAATGAAGCTTTCTTT	CASSPYLFNEAFF
TRBV4-3	.	.	TRBJ2-3	TGCGCCAGCAGCCAAGCATTCAGGTTTATGAGCACAGATACGCAGTATTTT	CASSQAFRFMSTDTQYF
TRBV4-3	.	.	TRBJ1-6	TGCGCCAGCAGCCAAGATCGGTCACTCAATTCACCCCTCCACTTT	CASSQDRSLNSPLHF
TRBV4-2	.	.	TRBJ2-1	TGTGCCAGCAGCCAAGATTCCCCTAGCGAGCAGTTCTTC	CASSQDSPSEQFF
TRBV30	.	.	TRBJ1-1	TGTGCCTGGATTTTAGCGGGGTACACTGAAGCTTTCTTT	CAWILAGYTEAFF
TRBV30	.	TRBD1	TRBJ2-3	TGTGCCTGGATGAGGGGGCTGAGCACAGATACGCAGTATTTT	CAWMRGLSTDTQYF
TRBV5-5	once	TRBD1	TRBJ2-5	TGTGCCAGCAGCTTGGGTCGACAGGGGGTTTATGGGACCCAGTACTTC	CASSLGRQGVYGTQYF
TRBV5-1	.	.	TRBJ2-1	TGCGCCACCGGGGGGCAGGGCGGCGTTGGTGAGCAGTTCTTC	CATGGQGGVGEQFF
TRBV2	.	.	TRBJ2-1	TGTGCCAGCAGTGCTGACAGCAGCTCCTACAATGAGCAGTTCTTC	CASSADSSSYNEQFF
TRBV28	.	.	TRBJ2-7	TGTGCCAGCAGTTTAGTCGTTAGCTCCTACGAGCAGTACTTC	CASSLVVSSYEQYF
TRBV29-1	.	.	TRBJ2-3	TGCAGCGTTGAGGATCTGGGACACCTCACAGATACGCAGTATTTT	CSVEDLGHLTDTQYF
TRBV7-2	.	.	TRBJ1-5	TGTGCCAGCAGCTTAGCTGGAGGCAATCAGCCCCAGCATTTT	CASSLAGGNQPQHF
TRBV7-9	.	.	TRBJ2-2	TGTGCCAGCAGCTTAGATCCGGCGGCCGGGGAGCTGTTTTTT	CASSLDPAAGELFF
TRBV10-2	.	TRBD1	TRBJ1-1	TGCGCCAGCACCTTCCACGACAGGGGGACTGAAGCTTTCTTT	CASTFHDRGTEAFF
TRBV6-1	.	.	TRBJ1-6	TGTGCCACGGACAGAAGCGAAAATTCACCCCTCCACTTT	CATDRSENSPLHF
TRBV6-4	.	.	TRBJ2-6	TGTGCCAGCAGTGCCTCACAGGGCTCTGGGGCCAACGTCCTGACTTTC	CASSASQGSGANVLTF
TRBV12-5	.	.	TRBJ2-1	TGTGCTAGTGGAGCCTCAGGGCCCTCCTACAATGAGCAGTTCTTC	CASGASGPSYNEQFF
TRBV5-1	once	.	TRBJ2-3	TGCGCCAGCAGCTTGGGTTTAAGCGTCGAAACAGATACGCAGTATTTT	CASSLGLSVETDTQYF
TRBV4-2	.	TRBD2	TRBJ2-2	TGTGCCAGCAGCCAAGAGAGGGGGACTAGCGGGGGTACGAACACCGGGGAGCTGTTTTTT	CASSQERGTSGGTNTGELFF
TRBV19	once	.	TRBJ1-4	TGTGCCAGTAGTAAAGCATCGGTAAATGAAAAACTGTTTTTT	CASSKASVNEKLFF
TRBV2	.	.	TRBJ1-6	TGTGCCAGCACCACGGGGGGTCTCCGCTCCTATAATTCACCCCTCCACTTT	CASTTGGLRSYNSPLHF
TRBV27	.	.	TRBJ2-7	TGTGCCAGCAGTTTAAAGCCCCCGACAAGGGGGGGTGCCTCCTACGAGCAGTACTTC	CASSLKPPTRGGASYEQYF
TRBV29-1	.	.	TRBJ2-7	TGCAGCGGTGCCCCTAGCCTAAAACTCTACGAGCAGTACTTC	CSGAPSLKLYEQYF
TRBV6-5	.	.	TRBJ1-3	TGTGCCAGCAGAATGGGACGGGAGGCGGGAAACACCATATATTTT	CASRMGREAGNTIYF
TRBV4-2	.	.	TRBJ2-3	TGTGCCAGCAGCCGACAAGACCGTTCTAGCACAGATACGCAGTATTTT	CASSRQDRSSTDTQYF
TRBV7-9	once	.	TRBJ1-4	TGTGCCAGCAGCCCTGGGCAAAGCTTGAATGAAAAACTGTTTTTT	CASSPGQSLNEKLFF
TRBV7-9	few	TRBD1	TRBJ1-4	TGTGCCAGCAGGGGACAGGGCGGTGAAAAACTGTTTTTT	CASRGQGGEKLFF
TRBV9	once	.	TRBJ2-7	TGTGCCAGCAGCCTGAGGCCAGCGGGTTACGAGCAGTACTTC	CASSLRPAGYEQYF
TRBV5-4	.	.	TRBJ1-4	TGTGCCAGCAGCTCACGACAGTTTGCAACTAATGAAAAACTGTTTTTT	CASSSRQFATNEKLFF
TRBV7-8	.	.	TRBJ1-5	TGTGCCAGCAGCGCCCCAGGGGAAAGCAGCAATCAGCCCCAGCATTTT	CASSAPGESSNQPQHF
TRBV19	.	.	TRBJ1-5	TGTGCCAGTAGTATAGATCTGAGTCTATCGAAGCCCCAGCATTTT	CASSIDLSLSKPQHF
TRBV5-1	.	.	TRBJ2-2	TGCGCCAGCAGCTTGCAGGGCCGGGAGCTGTTTTTT	CASSLQGRELFF
TRBV5-1	.	TRBD1	TRBJ2-5	TGCGCCAGCAGCCCTAGGGGGCGGCAAGAGACCCAGTACTTC	CASSPRGRQETQYF
TRBV28	.	.	TRBJ2-7	TGTGCCAGCAGGCCCCCTGACAGTTACGAGCAGTACTTC	CASRPPDSYEQYF
TRBV6-5	.	.	TRBJ2-7	TGTGCCAGCAGCTGGAACCTCGGAGCCTACGAGCAGTACTTC	CASSWNLGAYEQYF
TRBV29-1	.	TRBD1	TRBJ1-2	TGCAGCGTTGAAGATTTAGCACAGGGGCCTAACTATGGCTACACCTTC	CSVEDLAQGPNYGYTF
TRBV7-9	.	.	TRBJ1-1	TGTGCCAGCCGGGGGAATGAAGCTTTCTTT	CASRGNEAFF
TRBV28	.	.	TRBJ2-3	TGTGCCAGCAGATCCATCGTAGGGACATTTAGCACAGATACGCAGTATTTT	CASRSIVGTFSTDTQYF
TRBV27	.	.	TRBJ2-2	TGTGCCAGCAGGACGGACTCCAACACCGGGGAGCTGTTTTTT	CASRTDSNTGELFF
TRBV7-2	.	TRBD2	TRBJ2-3	TGTGCCAGCAGCTTAGCTGCGGCTAGCGGATCAACAGATACGCAGTATTTT	CASSLAAASGSTDTQYF
TRBV7-9	.	.	TRBJ1-1	TGTGCCAGCAGCTTGTCCTCGAACACTGAAGCTTTCTTT	CASSLSSNTEAFF